The clone carrying this TCR beta chain was found many times. The antigen remains unidentified. This record comes from a study of T cells in Graves' hyperthyroidism and ophthalmopathy. With duration under 3 months, ophthalmopathy was active: Clinical Activity Score at least 3, NOSPECS at least 4. Orbital computed tomography, thyroid ultrasound, serum thyroxine and TRAb, and clinical symptoms together informed the diagnoses. The CDR3 loop spans 14 amino acids. Per germline, CDR1 MNHEY and CDR2 SMNVEV (reference sequence). V shed 3 bases and J shed 1 base, with 7 bases lying between them. It was RNA transcripts that yielded the amplified TCR beta CDR3 regions. A set of HTBI primers served as the primers for a first-round RT-PCR of the TCR CDR3. MiXCR, applied by TCRdb to the multiplex PCR reads, yields one record per CDR3 protein. This sample has under 65,000 distinct CDR3 sequences; about 57% occur once, and the top ten carry roughly 3.4%.

Study outcomes and limitations: Stable hyperthyroidism was separated from ophthalmopathy by a model based on 13 V-J features.

The chain is built from TRBV27 and TRBJ1-5; TRBD1 might be the D (5 bases). The TCR comes from an older woman with Graves' ophthalmopathy. The sample taken for sequencing was blood. The CDR3 loop is CASSLRGSNQPQHF. CDR3 DNA sequence: TGTGCCAGCAGTTTGAGGGGAAGCAATCAGCCCCAGCATTTT.